This entry is about one T cell receptor beta chain. The entry originates in a study of blood T cell repertoires in COVID-19. The overall study: The study counted Cohort 3 donors as recovered given two negative PCRs, clearance, or symptom resolution. Specimens from acute and convalescent COVID-19 originated in the United States, Italy and Spain.

V lost 0 bases to trimming and J lost 3 bases; unmatched junction nucleotides: 4. The V gene's germline CDR1 is SGDLS and CDR2 YYNGEE. The CDR3 is 15 residues long. Enrollees, about 18 to 100 years old, lived in approximately 25 US areas. Study processing details: How many nucleated cells were present was estimated from reference gene primer amplification. Data came from immunoSEQ multiplex PCR; TCRdb stores just in-frame clones and leaves some out. D and trimming come from the DNA, and the V and J calls and clone size come from that table. This table holds 200,000 or so clones, around 87% found once.

The chain couples TRBV9 to TRBJ2-7; TRBD1 agrees at 9 bases. This TCR came from a young man in a cohort exposed to, infected with or recovered from COVID-19 (not recorded which). The sample consisted of PBMCs or T cells enriched from blood (not recorded which). CDR3 bases: TGTGCCAGCAGCGTAGGGGGGACAGGGATCTACGAGCAGTACTTC. This codes for CASSVGGTGIYEQYF.